These 26 T cell receptor beta chains originate from one sample sequenced in a study of blood T cell repertoires in COVID-19 (TCRdb year 2020). The library was built by means of the immunoSEQ multiplex PCR assay. TCRdb's version of the immuneACCESS table is confined to in-frame rearrangements and falls short of the full clone set. An unresolved V gene accounts for under half of the shortfall where checked; the remainder is of unknown origin. Within this sample are around 250,000 clones, with more than 85% of them counted one time only. Around 4% of the sample is taken by the ten largest. Sequences were obtained from PBMCs or T cells enriched from blood (not recorded which). These TCRs come from a woman aged 25 to 39 who had recovered from COVID-19.

The chain is built from TRBV19 and TRBJ2-7; 9 bases align to TRBD1. The CDR3 is made up of 15 amino acids. Germline CDR1 LNHDA, CDR2 SQIVND (reference sequence). The V and J ends lost 3 bases and 4 bases, in that order; junction bases with no gene match: 7. The CDR3 bases are TGTGCCAGTAGTATGACCGGGACAGGGAATTACGAGCAGTACTTC. Its protein is CASSMTGTGNYEQYF.

The V and J genes are TRBV7-6 and TRBJ2-3, with 12 bases aligning to TRBD2. The V segment lost 5 bases and the J segment 4 bases; nucleotides outside the gene matches: 4. CDR1 is SGHVS, CDR2 FNYEAQ, per germline. This CDR3 spans 15 amino acids. CDR3 in amino acids: CASSQTSGSPDTQYF. The CDR3 DNA reads TGTGCCAGCAGCCAGACTAGCGGGAGCCCAGATACGCAGTATTTT.

The rearrangement links TRBV4-2 to TRBJ2-5, with TRBD1 identical over 9 bases. Germline CDR1 and CDR2: LGHNA and YNFKEQ. With V trimmed by 1 base and J by 2 bases, 8 bases remained unmatched. The CDR3 is made up of 17 amino acids. Written as DNA, the CDR3 is TGTGCCAGCAGCCAAGCACTCTTAGGGACAGGGCAAGAGACCCAGTACTTC. It is translated as CASSQALLGTGQETQYF.

V usage is TRBV5-1 and J usage is TRBJ1-1; no clear D. V was cut by 5 bases and J by 2 bases, with 13 bases left in between. This CDR3 region has 14 residues. Germline CDR1 is SGHRS and CDR2 is YFSETQ. The CDR3 bases are TGCGCCAGCAGTCCCGACGGGAGAAACACTGAAGCTTTCTTT. Translating gives CASSPDGRNTEAFF.

This chain connects TRBV29-1 to TRBJ1-3, with TRBD1 matching over 9 bases. V shed 7 bases, J shed 2 bases, and the junction held 6 bases outside the gene matches. Germline CDR1 SQVTM, CDR2 ANQGSEA. This CDR3 spans 14 amino acids. The CDR3 here is CSAQGAVAGNTIYF. DNA of the CDR3: TGCAGCGCACAGGGGGCCGTCGCTGGAAACACCATATATTTT.

The genes are TRBV10-3 and TRBJ1-4; the D gene is possibly TRBD1 (5 bases). The CDR3 consists of 13 residues. CDR1 is ENHRY and CDR2 is SYGVKD in the germline V gene. Trimming shortened V by 6 bases and J by 9 bases, and 14 bases separated the two germline ends. This CDR3 reads CAISLDSFQKLFF. The CDR3 DNA sequence: TGTGCCATCAGCCTCGACAGCTTTCAAAAACTGTTTTTT.

The J gene is TRBJ1-2, the V gene TRBV4-3, with D perhaps TRBD1 (5 bases). This CDR3 spans 15 amino acids. Trimming cost V 4 bases and J 4 bases, with 16 bases left between them. The germline CDR1 and CDR2 sequences are LGHNA and YSLEER. CDR3 sequence (DNA): TGCGCCAGCAGCCCCTTGGGCGGGGGTGGCTATGGCTACACCTTC. It codes for CASSPLGGGGYGYTF.

The genes are TRBV6-1 and TRBJ2-7; 9 nucleotides match TRBD1. The V and J ends lost 4 bases and 7 bases, in that order; junction bases with no gene match: 14. This CDR3 has 16 amino acids. The V gene's germline CDR1 is MNHNS and CDR2 SASEGT. CDR3: CASSAIPGQGKSEQYF. The DNA of the CDR3 is TGTGCCAGCAGTGCGATACCGGGACAGGGTAAGAGTGAGCAGTACTTC.

This clone came up once. The CDR3 sequence is CASSLGAGQGRTEAFF. The DNA of the CDR3 is TGTGCCAGCAGTTTGGGGGCGGGACAGGGGAGGACTGAAGCTTTCTTT. This chain connects TRBV28 to TRBJ1-1, with 10 bases lining up with TRBD1. V was clipped by 3 bases and J by 5 bases; unmatched bases: 9. From germline, CDR1 is MDHEN and CDR2 SYDVKM. The CDR3 runs to 16 residues.

V usage is TRBV4-3 and J usage is TRBJ1-2; 7 bases are a match to TRBD1. The ends lost 4 bases at V and 6 bases at J; junction bases unmatched: 8. Germline CDR1 reads LGHNA; CDR2 reads YSLEER. The CDR3 length is 14 residues. The CDR3 DNA is TGCGCCAGCAGCCCAAGACAGGGTCCCAATGGCTACACCTTC. Its protein product is CASSPRQGPNGYTF.

The chain joins TRBV6-2 or TRBV6-3 to TRBJ2-1; 14 nucleotides agree with TRBD2. The CDR3 loop spans 16 amino acids. After removal of 4 bases from V and 6 bases from J, the junction contained 5 bases not matched to a gene. Germline CDR1 MNHEY, CDR2 SVGEGT. The CDR3 DNA reads as TGTGCCAGCAGTTCCCGACTAGCGGGAGGGCTCAATGAGCAGTTCTTC. It specifies CASSSRLAGGLNEQFF.

This clone was seen just once. V and J are TRBV7-3 and TRBJ2-5; 10 bases map to TRBD2. This CDR3 has 15 amino acids. V gave up 5 bases and J gave up 4 bases; unmatched junction bases: 7. Germline V gene data show CDR1 as SGHTA and CDR2 as FQGTGA. The CDR3 sequence is CASSATSGTGETQYF. CDR3 nucleotides: TGTGCCAGCAGCGCAACTAGCGGGACGGGAGAGACCCAGTACTTC.

CDR3 sequence reads: CATSRGGQTNEKLFF. DNA for the CDR3: TGTGCCACCAGCAGAGGAGGACAAACAAATGAAAAACTGTTTTTT. V is TRBV15 and J is TRBJ1-4; perhaps TRBD1 as D (5 bases). V lost 1 base to trimming and J lost 5 bases, with 11 bases between them. This CDR3 has 15 amino acids. Germline V gives CDR1 LNHNV, CDR2 YYDKDF (reference sequence).

CDR3 nucleotides: TGTGCCAGCTCGCCAGGATTCACAGCGGGAGGGCACAATGAGCAGTTCTTC. Translating it yields CASSPGFTAGGHNEQFF. V is TRBV18 and J is TRBJ2-1; 10 positions match TRBD2. Germline assignment: CDR1 KGHSH and CDR2 LQKENI. V lost 6 bases and J lost 5; bases outside the gene matches: 13. CDR3 length: 17 amino acids.

CDR3 in amino acids: CASSQGRQTNSPLHF. The CDR3 DNA is TGTGCCAGCAGCCAAGGGAGGCAGACAAATTCACCCCTCCACTTT. The V and J genes are TRBV3-1 (or the pseudogene TRBV3-2) and TRBJ1-6; D uncertain. V lost 1 base to trimming and J lost 7 bases, with 11 bases between them. From germline, CDR1 is LGHDT and CDR2 YNNKEL (reference sequence). This CDR3 is 15 amino acids long.

The J gene is TRBJ1-5, the V gene TRBV28, with 8 bases that match TRBD1. The CDR3 is 16 residues long. Unmatched junction bases numbered 9, after V lost 5 bases and J lost 3 bases. Per the germline V gene, CDR1 is MDHEN and CDR2 is SYDVKM. In DNA, the CDR3 is TGTGCCAGCAGTCTTTCGGACAGGGTGTACAATCAGCCCCAGCATTTT. Translation: CASSLSDRVYNQPQHF. The full variable domain, rest sourced from reference TRBV28 and TRBJ1-5, is DVKVTQSSRYLVKRTGEKVFLECVQDMDHENMFWYRQDPGLGLRLIYFSYDVKMKEKGDIPEGYSVSREKKERFSLILESASTNQTSMYLCASSLSDRVYNQPQHFGDGTRLSIL.

The chain recombines TRBV27 with TRBJ1-1, with TRBD1 identical over 8 bases. The CDR3 is 13 amino acids. V trimming: 3 bases; J trimming: 4 bases; junction bases outside the gene matches: 1. Germline V CDR1 and CDR2: MNHEY, SMNVEV (reference sequence). The CDR3 sequence is CASSFTGGTEAFF. CDR3 nucleotide sequence: TGTGCCAGCAGTTTCACAGGGGGCACTGAAGCTTTCTTT.

The chain is built from TRBV4-1 and TRBJ1-3; a possible D gene is TRBD1 (5 bases). V gave up 1 base and J gave up 3 bases, with 16 bases separating them. Germline lookup yields CDR1 MGHRA and CDR2 YSYEKL. This CDR3 contains 17 residues. CDR3 sequence: CASSQGDSFNFGNTIYF. The CDR3 nucleotides read TGCGCCAGCAGCCAAGGAGACAGCTTCAATTTTGGAAACACCATATATTTT.

On this clone itself: Germline and junction disagree at one end, which may indicate a read error. The chain employs TRBV30 and TRBJ2-7, with TRBD2 matching over 14 bases. The germline CDR1 and CDR2 sequences are GTSNPN and SVGIG (reference sequence). There are 13 residues in the CDR3. The CDR3: CAWSDFLTSGRAF. The DNA for the CDR3 is TGTGCCTGGAGTGACTTCCTGACTAGCGGGAGGGCCTTC.

This chain connects TRBV6-2 or TRBV6-3 to TRBJ2-3, with D possibly matching TRBD2 (5 bases). There are 14 residues in the CDR3. With 0 bases removed from V and 4 bases from J, the gap between germline ends came to 8 bases. Germline V gene data show CDR1 as MNHEY and CDR2 as SVGEGT. CDR3 nucleotide sequence: TGTGCCAGCAGTTACTCGATACTAGCAGATACGCAGTATTTT. Encoded protein: CASSYSILADTQYF.

V gene TRBV28 combines with J gene TRBJ2-7; TRBD2 might be the D (6 bases). Trimming stripped 6 bases from V and 0 bases from J, with 15 bases between. The CDR3 runs to 15 residues. Germline V gives CDR1 MDHEN, CDR2 SYDVKM. CDR3 DNA: TGTGCCAGCAGATTTAGCGGCCCTAGCTCCTACGAGCAGTACTTC. This codes for CASRFSGPSSYEQYF.

CDR3 region: CASSKHRGRQREQYF. CDR3 nucleotides: TGTGCCAGCAGCAAACACAGGGGGCGTCAGAGGGAGCAGTACTTC. The chain combines TRBV21-1 with TRBJ2-7; the table assigns TRBD1, which was not confirmed against the DNA. TRBV21-1 is termed a pseudogene. CDR3 size: 15 residues.

This clone was seen a few times. The CDR3 region has the DNA TGTGCCAGCAGGGCGAACGGGAATGAAGCTTTCTTT. It encodes CASRANGNEAFF. The chain recombines TRBV2 with TRBJ1-1; D unresolved. The CDR3 is 12 amino acids. Trimming pared 6 bases from V and 7 bases from J, leaving 12 bases between. CDR1 and CDR2 (germline): SNHLY, FYNNEI.

The CDR3 region has the DNA TGCAGCGTTGAAAGGGCGGGGCAGAGACACTACGAGCAGTACTTC. Translated, it gives CSVERAGQRHYEQYF. This chain connects TRBV29-1 to TRBJ2-7, with D maybe TRBD2 (6 bases). The V end was cut by 2 bases, the J end by 3 bases, with 17 bases between. The germline V gene has CDR1 SQVTM and CDR2 ANQGSEA. The CDR3 has 15 amino acids.

The chain carries TRBV14 and TRBJ2-7; tentatively, D is TRBD1 (6 bases). Germline-derived CDR1 and CDR2 are SGHDN and FVKESK. The V gene lost 4 bases and the J gene lost 3 bases, with 16 bases spanning the gap. This CDR3 has 15 residues. CDR3 in amino acids: CASSPHPYRDYEQYF. The CDR3 coding sequence is TGTGCCAGCAGCCCGCACCCTTACAGGGACTACGAGCAGTACTTC.

The chain has TRBV7-3 and TRBJ2-2; 8 nucleotides match TRBD2. CDR1 and CDR2 from the germline V gene are SGHTA and FQGTGA. V was pared by 5 bases and J by 2 bases, with 10 bases of the junction left unmatched. This CDR3 is built from 17 residues. The CDR3 here is CASSLSGSSENTGELFF. As DNA, the CDR3 is TGTGCCAGCAGCCTCAGCGGGAGCAGTGAAAACACCGGGGAGCTGTTTTTT.